The 2 T cell receptor beta chains listed next were all sequenced from one sample in a study of regulatory T cells in long-lasting Graves disease. Assembly of TCR beta libraries relied on iRepertoire HTBI primers together with Arm-PCR of CDR3 regions. A single record per CDR3 protein comes from TCRdb applying MiXCR to the multiplex PCR reads. This sample has more than 350,000 distinct CDR3 sequences, with 21% found just once. Sample time point: persistent/refractory GD, antithyroid drugs over 5 years with positive TRAb. PBMC-derived RNA was used for the TCR library. Sequencing was performed on peripheral blood mononuclear cells (PBMCs), taken when the disease was refractory, from a patient treated with antithyroid drugs. These receptors originate from a female donor with Graves disease.

This clonotype has more than one count but fewer than ten. The chain uses TRBV6-1 and TRBJ2-2; 7 positions match TRBD2. Germline CDR1 reads MNHNS; CDR2 reads SASEGT. The CDR3 runs 13 residues. The junction had 4 bases not matched to a gene; V was cut back by 6 bases and J by 6 bases. In nucleotides, the CDR3 is TGTGCCAGCAGCGGGAGGTACGCCGGGGAGCTGTTTTTT. It yields the protein CASSGRYAGELFF.

This clonotype was observed at least ten times. The chain uses TRBV28 and TRBJ2-7, with 7 bases lining up with TRBD1. Per germline, CDR1 MDHEN and CDR2 SYDVKM. Germline trimming cut 7 bases from V and 0 bases from J; bases unmatched to any gene: 6. This CDR3 has 14 amino acids. The CDR3 DNA is TGTGCCAGCACCATGGGACAGATCTCCTACGAGCAGTACTTC. This sequence encodes CASTMGQISYEQYF. The full variable domain, its missing parts supplied by reference TRBV28 and TRBJ2-7, is DVKVTQSSRYLVKRTGEKVFLECVQDMDHENMFWYRQDPGLGLRLIYFSYDVKMKEKGDIPEGYSVSREKKERFSLILESASTNQTSMYLCASTMGQISYEQYFGPGTRLTVT.